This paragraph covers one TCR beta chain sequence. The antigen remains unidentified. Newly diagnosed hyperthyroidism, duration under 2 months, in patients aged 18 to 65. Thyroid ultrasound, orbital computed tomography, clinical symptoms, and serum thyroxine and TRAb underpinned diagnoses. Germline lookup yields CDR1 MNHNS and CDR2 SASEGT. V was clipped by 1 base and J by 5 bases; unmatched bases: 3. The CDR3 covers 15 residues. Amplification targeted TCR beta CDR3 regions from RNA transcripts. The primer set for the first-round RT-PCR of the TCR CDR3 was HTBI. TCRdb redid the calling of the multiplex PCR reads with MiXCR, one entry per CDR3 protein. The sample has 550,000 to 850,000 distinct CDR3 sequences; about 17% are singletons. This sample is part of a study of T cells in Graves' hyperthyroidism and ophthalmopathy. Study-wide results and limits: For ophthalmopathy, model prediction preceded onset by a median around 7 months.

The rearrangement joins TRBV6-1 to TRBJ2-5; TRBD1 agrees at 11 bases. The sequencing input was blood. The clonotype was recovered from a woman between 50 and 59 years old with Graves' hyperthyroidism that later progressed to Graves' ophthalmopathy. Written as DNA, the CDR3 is TGTGCCAGCAGTGAAGGGACAGGGGGCCGGGAGACCCAGTACTTC. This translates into CASSEGTGGRETQYF.